The 24 T cell receptor beta chains given below trace back to one sample, sequenced in a study of CXCR3-negative and CXCR3-positive naive CD8 T cells. The libraries of TRB cDNA were constructed through 5' RACE using UMI labels. TCRdb processed the 5' RACE reads again and assigns one entry to each CDR3 protein, with no DNA. This sample's table reports about 130,000 distinct CDR3 sequences. Sample: naive CXCR3- CD8+ T cells from blood. The subset denotes: CD45RO-CCR7+CD27+CD95- naive CD8+ T cells lacking CXCR3 (TNR3-). These TCRs come from a human donor in good health. Some clones in this sample may be carry-over from other donors' samples.

The rearrangement uses TRBV4-1 and TRBJ2-2. The CDR3 runs to 16 residues. Germline V CDR1 and CDR2: MGHRA, YSYEKL. CDR3 sequence reads: CASSQGAGGNTGELFF.

The rearrangement links TRBV29-1 to TRBJ2-7; TCRdb gives TRBD2 as the D gene, but with no DNA this cannot be confirmed. CDR1 and CDR2 from the germline V gene are SQVTM and ANQGSEA. The CDR3 has 15 residues. The CDR3 sequence is CSVRREAAMTYEQYF.

V gene TRBV3-1 combines with J gene TRBJ2-2; TCRdb outputs TRBD1, but without DNA this stays unchecked. The CDR3 runs to 17 residues. Germline V gene sequence: CDR1 LGHDT, CDR2 YNNKEL (reference sequence). CDR3 in amino acids: CASSQEGHLGDTGELFF.

CDR3 region: CASSAQDYYEQYF. V is TRBV7-8 and J is TRBJ2-7; TCRdb gives TRBD1 as the D gene, but with no DNA this cannot be confirmed. The CDR3 is made up of 13 amino acids. Germline CDR1 and CDR2: SGHVS and FQNEAQ.

The rearrangement links TRBV7-9 to TRBJ2-1; TCRdb calls TRBD1, which cannot be checked without DNA. Germline CDR1 SEHNR, CDR2 FQNEAQ (reference sequence). This CDR3 is built from 15 residues. CDR3: CASSPTGVLGNEQFF.

This chain links TRBV29-1 with TRBJ2-3; absent DNA, TCRdb's TRBD1 call cannot be checked. The CDR3 contains 15 residues. CDR1 is SQVTM and CDR2 is ANQGSEA in the germline V gene. The CDR3 sequence is CSANLDRVSTDTQYF.

The gene calls are TRBV10-3 and TRBJ2-2; TCRdb returns TRBD1, unconfirmable since there is no DNA. This CDR3 has 14 residues. Germline-derived CDR1 and CDR2 are ENHRY and SYGVKD. CDR3 residues: CAIKTNRDPGELFF.

The chain combines TRBV7-9 with TRBJ2-7; TCRdb lists TRBD1, though no DNA is available to test this call. The CDR3 is 17 residues long. In germline, CDR1 is SEHNR, CDR2 FQNEAQ (reference sequence). CDR3 amino acids: CASSLPQGGLSPYEQYF.

The chain couples TRBV29-1 to TRBJ2-1; TCRdb lists TRBD2, though no DNA is available to test this call. The CDR3 length is 14 residues. Germline CDR1 is SQVTM and CDR2 is ANQGSEA. This CDR3 is CSVGTSLSYNEQFF.

The V and J genes are TRBV23-1 and TRBJ2-5; TCRdb selects TRBD1, and the lack of DNA leaves this call unchecked. TRBV23-1 is designated an ORF whose function remains uncertain. The CDR3 spans 17 residues. The CDR3 spells CASSQSPRQGQKETQYF.

The V and J genes are TRBV27 and TRBJ1-5; TCRdb selects TRBD1, and the lack of DNA leaves this call unchecked. Germline lookup yields CDR1 MNHEY and CDR2 SMNVEV (reference sequence). The CDR3 loop spans 14 amino acids. The CDR3 loop is CASSFGGLNQPQHF.

The chain combines TRBV19 with TRBJ2-7. The CDR3 runs to 13 residues. CDR1 LNHDA and CDR2 SQIVND come from the germline V gene (reference sequence). The CDR3 sequence: CASSAGISYEQYF.

This chain connects TRBV25-1 to TRBJ2-7; as DNA is missing, the TRBD2 call by TCRdb cannot be tested. Germline assignment: CDR1 MGHDK and CDR2 SYGVNS. The CDR3 is made up of 14 amino acids. This CDR3 reads CASSEDGGGGEQYF.

The gene calls are TRBV5-1 and TRBJ1-1; with no DNA, the TCRdb D assignment of TRBD1 cannot be verified. Germline CDR1 reads SGHRS; CDR2 reads YFSETQ. CDR3 length equals 12 residues. The CDR3 loop reads CASSWTGGEAFF.

The gene calls are TRBV29-1 and TRBJ2-5; TCRdb's D call, TRBD2, is unchecked because there is no DNA. CDR1 and CDR2 from the germline V gene are SQVTM and ANQGSEA. The length of the CDR3 is 16 residues. CDR3 loop: CSVEDPKSANQETQYF.

The gene calls are TRBV15 and TRBJ2-1. The CDR3 loop spans 14 amino acids. Looked up from germline, CDR1 is LNHNV and CDR2 is YYDKDF (reference sequence). CDR3 sequence: CATSRDHRYNEQFF.

V and J are TRBV5-5 and TRBJ1-6; TCRdb designates TRBD1, a call that cannot be tested without DNA. Germline values: CDR1 SGHKS, CDR2 YYEKEE (reference sequence). The CDR3 consists of 17 residues. The CDR3 reads CASSLRDRVSSDSPLHF. Drawing the rest from reference TRBV5-5 and TRBJ1-6, the complete variable domain is DAGVTQSPTHLIKTRGQQVTLRCSPISGHKSVSWYQQVLGQGPQFIFQYYEKEERGRGNFPDRFSARQFPNYSSELNVNALLLGDSALYLCASSLRDRVSSDSPLHFGNGTRLTVT.

The chain employs TRBV5-1 and TRBJ2-6; without DNA, the TCRdb call of TRBD2 cannot be checked. This CDR3 has 17 amino acids. Per germline, CDR1 SGHRS and CDR2 YFSETQ. CDR3 sequence: CASSLFSGSTGANVLTF.

The chain employs TRBV9 and TRBJ2-1; there is no DNA to check the TCRdb D call of TRBD2. CDR1 SGDLS and CDR2 YYNGEE come from the germline V gene. The CDR3 runs to 15 residues. The CDR3 loop is CASSTSGVSYNEQFF.

The genes are TRBV5-1 and TRBJ2-2; TCRdb's D gene call, TRBD1, goes unchecked for lack of DNA. Germline values: CDR1 SGHRS, CDR2 YFSETQ. The CDR3 sequence is 16 residues long. This CDR3 reads CASSPTTGGTTGELFF.

The chain links TRBV20-1 to TRBJ1-2; lacking DNA, the TRBD1 call made by TCRdb goes unchecked. Germline V gene data show CDR1 as DFQATT and CDR2 as SNEGSKA (reference sequence). CDR3 length: 15 amino acids. The CDR3 reads CSARYLAPGLNGYTF.

The gene calls are TRBV29-1 and TRBJ2-1; TCRdb designates TRBD1, a call that cannot be tested without DNA. The CDR3 is 14 amino acids. In germline, CDR1 is SQVTM, CDR2 ANQGSEA. This chain's CDR3 is CSVGSGQGSNEQFF.

This CDR3 is CASSLQGDYGYTF. The rearrangement links TRBV28 to TRBJ1-2; TCRdb's assignment of TRBD1 cannot be checked, as there is no DNA. This CDR3 spans 13 amino acids. Germline CDR1 MDHEN, CDR2 SYDVKM.

This rearrangement joins TRBV14 to TRBJ1-6; the D gene TCRdb calls, TRBD1, cannot be checked with no DNA. This CDR3 is 19 amino acids long. From germline, CDR1 is SGHDN and CDR2 FVKESK. CDR3 protein: CASSQEASRLEYRKSPLHF.